The 7 T cell receptor beta chains given below trace back to one sample, sequenced in a study of PD-L1 blockade in urothelial cancer. The table came from immunoSEQ multiplex PCR; TCRdb's copy has only in-frame clones and leaves some out. The sample has fewer than 60,000 clones, around 80% seen once. Regarding time point: pretreatment peripheral blood. Specimen: PBMCs, collected around atezolizumab (anti-PD-L1) treatment. The receptors were sampled from a man between 70 and 80 years old with urothelial cancer.

The chain couples TRBV19 to TRBJ1-5; the D gene is possibly TRBD1 (6 bases). CDR3 size: 13 residues. The germline CDR1 and CDR2 sequences are LNHDA and SQIVND (reference sequence). V was pared by 5 bases and J by 4 bases, with 9 bases between. CDR3 residues: CASSYRENQPQHF. DNA for the CDR3: TGTGCCAGTAGTTACAGGGAGAATCAGCCCCAGCATTTT.

A single count supports this clone. This chain links TRBV27 with TRBJ1-2, with D unresolved. The CDR3 length is 13 residues. V lost 3 bases, J lost 2 bases, and 7 bases lay in between. The germline V gene encodes CDR1 MNHEY and CDR2 SMNVEV (reference sequence). CDR3 nucleotides: TGTGCCAGCAGTTTGAAGGAGAACTATGGCTACACCTTC. Translated, it gives CASSLKENYGYTF.

This chain links TRBV2 with TRBJ2-1, with unresolved D. The CDR3 length is 13 residues. The germline V gene has CDR1 SNHLY and CDR2 FYNNEI. V dropped 3 bases and J dropped 7 bases, with 10 bases sitting between them. The CDR3 nucleotides read TGTGCCAGCAGTGATGCAGGTGGGAATGAGCAGTTCTTC. It codes for CASSDAGGNEQFF.

The gene calls are TRBV4-1 and TRBJ1-2; 7 bases agree with TRBD1. The CDR3 is 16 residues long. V trimming: 4 bases; J trimming: 5 bases; junction bases outside the gene matches: 13. In germline, CDR1 is MGHRA, CDR2 YSYEKL. The CDR3 coding sequence is TGCGCCAGCAGCCCGACAGGGATCCCCACTGGGTATGGCTACACCTTC. This gives the protein CASSPTGIPTGYGYTF.

A remark on this clone: Other DNA variants within this sample encode the same CDR3. The rearrangement joins TRBV4-1 to TRBJ2-7, with 12 bases lining up with TRBD1. This CDR3 is built from 15 residues. Germline V gene sequence: CDR1 MGHRA, CDR2 YSYEKL. V shed 3 bases and J 4 bases; nucleotides not matched to a gene: 4. CDR3 DNA: TGCGCCAGCAGCCATCCGGGACAGGGGGCTTACGAGCAGTACTTC. Its translation is CASSHPGQGAYEQYF.

The chain combines TRBV7-9 with TRBJ1-1; TRBD1 is a possible D gene (5 bases). The CDR3 extends over 15 amino acids. The germline V and J ends were trimmed by 1 base and 1 base, with 10 bases remaining between them. The germline CDR1 and CDR2 sequences are SEHNR and FQNEAQ (reference sequence). CDR3 bases: TGTGCCAGCAGCTTAGACGGAAGGGGGAACACTGAAGCTTTCTTT. Translation gives CASSLDGRGNTEAFF.

The chain links TRBV27 to TRBJ2-1; D may be TRBD2 (7 bases). The CDR3 runs 13 residues. Germline assignment: CDR1 MNHEY and CDR2 SMNVEV (reference sequence). V lost 10 bases and J lost 7, with 17 bases in between. In DNA, the CDR3 is TGTGCCACCGCACAGGGAGGGTCGAATGAGCAGTTCTTC. It codes for CATAQGGSNEQFF.